Included here is one TCR beta chain sequence, with context. What it binds is not known. The unexposed donors gave CD4+ T cells in about 2010-2019, prior to COVID-19. The cells were cultured for around ten days before CD4+ T cells were isolated. The protocol was immunoSEQ multiplex PCR, while the TCRdb copy is restricted to in-frame clones and leaves out a portion. The data show under 14,000 clones, roughly 81% seen once. This specimen comes from a study of CD4 T cells in relation to SARS-CoV-2 and coronaviruses. There are 13 residues in the CDR3. The germline V and J ends were trimmed by 4 bases and 5 bases, with 11 bases remaining between them. Germline-derived CDR1 and CDR2 are SGHNT and YYREEE (reference sequence).

The sample comprised CD4+ T cells from PBMCs, cultured in vitro. This sequence joins TRBV5-4 and TRBJ2-3; tentatively, D is TRBD1 or TRBD2 (5 bases each). This receptor was obtained from a human donor in good health. Here the CDR3 reads CASSGRGGDTQYF. The CDR3 DNA reads as TGTGCCAGCAGCGGTCGGGGCGGAGATACGCAGTATTTT.